This TCR beta chain comes out of a study of blood T cell repertoires in COVID-19. Whole-study context: Collection of acute and convalescent COVID-19 samples took place in the United States, Italy and Spain.

TCRdb's table, derived via immunoSEQ multiplex PCR, lists solely in-frame clones and lacks some. The sample includes roughly 100,000 clones, around 78% of them seen just once. Germline CDR1 is SGHDN and CDR2 is FVKESK. V lost 3 bases to trimming and J lost 4 bases; unmatched junction nucleotides: 2. The CDR3 extends over 14 amino acids. V and J are TRBV14 and TRBJ2-4, with 8 bases aligning to TRBD1. The receptor's source is an elderly man with COVID-19, enrolled during active disease. The sample taken for sequencing was peripheral blood. CDR3 sequence: CASSHWTGKNIQYF. The CDR3 DNA is TGTGCCAGCAGCCATTGGACAGGGAAAAACATTCAGTACTTC.